The source of this TCR beta chain is a study of T cell responses to AZD1222 COVID-19 vaccine. For the study at large: Some second doses came at about 4 weeks and others at about 12 weeks; these were pooled.

Only in-frame clones appear in the TCRdb table, and some are missing; sequencing was by immunoSEQ multiplex PCR. The sample consists of about 150,000 clones, 80% to 95% of them appearing once. The study's findings and limits: Repertoires in all cases were sampled only once the peak T cell response had passed. The study found Spike-specific TCR breadth and depth rose after two AZD1222 doses. Within unmutated variant regions lay the reported targets of nearly half of spike-specific TCRs.

Deletions cut 4 bases from V and 7 bases from J, with 17 bases between. The CDR3 sequence is 15 residues long. Germline V lookup: CDR1 SNHLY, CDR2 FYNNEI. About this clone itself: What it recognizes is unknown.

The receptor was isolated from an adult in good health. V usage is TRBV2 and J usage is TRBJ1-5; D is perhaps TRBD1 (6 bases). The sequences come from peripheral blood, collected on day 0 of AZD1222 vaccination. The CDR3 DNA reads as TGTGCCAGCAGTGGTAGCAGGGGCGATTTCCAGCCCCAGCATTTT. It specifies CASSGSRGDFQPQHF.